The 2 T cell receptor beta chains below all came from one sample that was sequenced in a study of blood T cell repertoires in COVID-19. Sequenced by immunoSEQ multiplex PCR; TCRdb stores in-frame clones only, minus some. The table has about 50,000 clones, about four fifths seen once; the top ten hold approximately 6%. The sequenced sample was peripheral blood. The source of these receptors is a woman of 80 years or more with acute or convalescent COVID-19.

The chain uses TRBV5-4 and TRBJ1-1, with a possible D match to TRBD1 (5 bases). CDR1 and CDR2 (germline): SGHNT, YYREEE (reference sequence). The CDR3 contains 14 residues. V gave up 3 bases and J gave up 6 bases, with 15 bases separating them. The CDR3 bases are TGTGCCAGCAGCTCCCAGCGCAGGGTTCCTGAAGCTTTCTTT. Amino acid sequence: CASSSQRRVPEAFF.

J is TRBJ1-1 and V is TRBV16, with a tentative D call TRBD1 (5 bases). Germline CDR1 is KGHSY and CDR2 is FQNENV. The length of the CDR3 is 14 residues. V lost 3 bases and J lost 5, with 13 bases in between. The CDR3 loop is CASSQSSRGTEAFF. The DNA of the CDR3 is TGTGCCAGCAGCCAGTCTTCAAGGGGAACTGAAGCTTTCTTT.